This note documents a single T cell receptor beta chain sequence. These data belong to a study of blood T cell repertoires in COVID-19. There are 16 residues in the CDR3. The germline gives CDR1 SGHDT, CDR2 YYEEEE. V was pared by 2 bases and J by 4 bases, with 13 bases between. Profiling relied on immunoSEQ multiplex PCR, and the TCRdb table lists in-frame clones only, not all of them. This table has about 140,000 clones, just over 85% appearing once. The TCR sequence derives from a woman in her sixties or seventies with acute or convalescent COVID-19. This chain joins TRBV5-6 and TRBJ1-6, with a possible D match to TRBD1 (6 bases). Sequencing input: peripheral blood. In DNA, the CDR3 is TGTGCCAGCAGCTTTTGGGGTGGACAGTATAATTCACCCCTCCACTTT. Translating gives CASSFWGGQYNSPLHF.